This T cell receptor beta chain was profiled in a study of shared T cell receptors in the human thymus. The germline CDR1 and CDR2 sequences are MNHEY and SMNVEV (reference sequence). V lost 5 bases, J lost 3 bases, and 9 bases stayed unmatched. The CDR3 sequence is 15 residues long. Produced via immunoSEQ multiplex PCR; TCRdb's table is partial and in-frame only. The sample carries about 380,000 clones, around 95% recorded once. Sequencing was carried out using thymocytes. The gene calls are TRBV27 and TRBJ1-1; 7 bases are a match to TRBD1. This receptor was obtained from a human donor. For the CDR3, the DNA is TGTGCCAGCAGTATAACACCCGGGACAGACACTGAAGCTTTCTTT. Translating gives CASSITPGTDTEAFF.